This T cell receptor (beta chain) was identified during a study of blood T cell repertoires in COVID-19. About the study: In each case, the material was cDNA or gDNA derived from T cells, B-cell-depleted T cells, or PBMCs.

The data were produced by immunoSEQ multiplex PCR, yet TCRdb's version contains in-frame clones alone and is incomplete. The data contain about 480,000 clones, about 90% of them singletons. The TCR originated in a woman between 18 and 29 years old with acute COVID-19. The sample consisted of PBMCs or T cells enriched from blood (not recorded which).

The CDR3 region has the DNA TGTGCCAGCAGTGAAGGGGTTAACATTCAGTACTTC. Translated: CASSEGVNIQYF. The chain couples TRBV12-3 or TRBV12-4 to TRBJ2-4, with D perhaps matching TRBD1 (5 bases). Trimming shortened V by 5 bases and J by 7 bases, and 9 bases separated the two germline ends. There are 12 residues in the CDR3.